What follows is one TCR beta chain and its context. Its specificity is unknown. The junction departs from germline at one end; a sequencing error may be responsible. The CDR3 contains 14 residues. Germline V CDR1 and CDR2: SEHNR, FQNEAQ (reference sequence). These data come from a study of T cells in Graves' hyperthyroidism and ophthalmopathy. Whole-study context: Any treatment followed the collection of peripheral blood at initial diagnosis.

Any patient presenting with uncontrolled infection, other autoimmune disease, pregnancy or lactation was left out. What was amplified from RNA transcripts were TCR beta CDR3 regions. First-round RT-PCR with HTBI primers amplified the TCR CDR3 region. MiXCR, run by TCRdb on the multiplex PCR reads, gives a single entry per CDR3 protein. The top ten hold roughly a sixth of the sample, which has approximately 710,000 distinct CDR3 sequences, 17% seen once. Overall study findings and caveats: In blood, most of the thyroid clonotypes expanded above 0.001 were also present. Researchers report that a 13 V-J model separated ophthalmopathy from stable hyperthyroidism.

This chain uses TRBV7-9 with TRBJ1-2; D is unresolved. The specimen was blood. This clonotype was obtained from a man aged 45-65 years with Graves' hyperthyroidism. Written as DNA, the CDR3 is TGTGCCAGCACCTTAAGTCCGGGAAACTATGGCTACACCTTC. This codes for CASTLSPGNYGYTF.